The clone carrying this T cell receptor beta chain was seen a handful of times. The antigen is unknown. These data are taken from a study of T cells after yellow fever vaccination. TCRdb reanalysed the 5' RACE reads using MiXCR and keeps one entry per CDR3 protein. Of more than 250,000 distinct CDR3 sequences in the sample, around 7.3% were seen once. Study-wide findings and caveats: From the bulk population, abundant clonotypes could contaminate and appear within FACS-sorted repertoires.

This CDR3 is 15 amino acids long. CDR1 is SGDLS and CDR2 is YYNGEE in the germline V gene. V shed 3 bases and J shed 0 bases, with 10 bases lying between them. The sequenced sample was PBMCs, obtained around 45 days after the first yellow fever vaccination. This sequence originates from a young man who received the YFV17D yellow fever vaccine. This chain connects TRBV9 to TRBJ1-3; TRBD1 is a possible D gene (5 bases). The CDR3 here is CASSAGTDSGNTIYF. The CDR3, as DNA: TGTGCCAGCAGCGCCGGGACGGACTCTGGAAACACCATATATTTT. Drawing the rest from reference TRBV9 and TRBJ1-3, the complete variable domain is DSGVTQTPKHLITATGQRVTLRCSPRSGDLSVYWYQQSLDQGLQFLIQYYNGEERAKGNILERFSAQQFPDLHSELNLSSLELGDSALYFCASSAGTDSGNTIYFGEGSWLTVV.